These 10 T cell receptor beta chains share one sample of origin, sequenced in a study of cytomegalovirus exposure and HLA in healthy donors. Primers for the PCR totalled 60 Vbeta and 13 Jbeta. Using immunoSEQ multiplex PCR, the repertoire was profiled, and TCRdb retains in-frame clones only, with some absent. Among some 85,000 clones, 60% to 85% were seen once, and the ten largest hold less than 6.5%. Sequenced input: PBMCs. These receptor sequences come from a young man in good health and CMV-seropositive.

The V and J genes are TRBV7-2 and TRBJ2-1; D perhaps matches TRBD2 (5 bases). This CDR3 is 13 amino acids long. Germline V gene sequence: CDR1 SGHTA, CDR2 FQGNSA. V was trimmed by 4 bases and J by 4 bases, leaving 8 bases between them. CDR3 in DNA: TGTGCCAGCAGCTCCCGGAGGTACAATGAGCAGTTCTTC. This gives the protein CASSSRRYNEQFF.

The genes are TRBV6-5 and TRBJ2-1; TRBD1 might be the D (5 bases). CDR3 length: 13 amino acids. V was pared by 4 bases and J by 13 bases, with 17 bases between. The V gene's germline CDR1 is MNHEY and CDR2 SVGAGI. Here the CDR3 DNA reads TGTGCCAGCAGTTCGATAGGCAGGGATGGTCAGTTCTTC. Protein: CASSSIGRDGQFF.

This clone has a single count. The gene calls are TRBV7-9 and TRBJ2-5; 7 positions match TRBD1. The CDR3 totals 15 residues. Losses at the gene ends were 0 bases for V and 4 bases for J; bases not matched to a gene: 5. The V gene's germline CDR1 is SEHNR and CDR2 FQNEAQ (reference sequence). The CDR3 region has the DNA TGTGCCAGCAGCTTAGCCAGGGGGTTAGGAGAGACCCAGTACTTC. This gives the protein CASSLARGLGETQYF. The variable domain in full, completed from reference TRBV7-9 and TRBJ2-5, reads DTGVSQNPRHKITKRGQNVTFRCDPISEHNRLYWYRQTLGQGPEFLTYFQNEAQLEKSRLLSDRFSAERPKGSFSTLEIQRTEQGDSAMYLCASSLARGLGETQYFGPGTRLLVL.

The genes are TRBV9 and TRBJ2-3, with D possibly matching TRBD2 (6 bases). Trimming cost V 4 bases and J 3 bases, with 9 bases left between them. CDR3 length: 13 residues. Germline values: CDR1 SGDLS, CDR2 YYNGEE. Written as DNA, the CDR3 is TGTGCCAGCAGCATTCTAGCGACAGATACGCAGTATTTT. Residues: CASSILATDTQYF.

The chain has TRBV5-1 and TRBJ2-6; 9 nucleotides agree with TRBD1. Germline V gives CDR1 SGHRS, CDR2 YFSETQ. V shed 0 bases and J 3 bases; nucleotides not matched to a gene: 7. The CDR3 covers 18 residues. In DNA, the CDR3 is TGCGCCAGCAGCTTGGCGGCACAGGGGGCGAATGGGGCCAACGTCCTGACTTTC. Translating it yields CASSLAAQGANGANVLTF.

The chain couples TRBV27 to TRBJ2-7; 9 bases agree with TRBD2. V dropped 4 bases and J dropped 2; count of bases not matched to a gene: 3. The CDR3 sequence is 14 residues long. Germline CDR1 MNHEY, CDR2 SMNVEV (reference sequence). This CDR3 is CASSSSGVTYEQYF. DNA of the CDR3: TGTGCCAGCAGTTCTAGCGGGGTCACCTACGAGCAGTACTTC.

This clone has only one observation. The chain combines TRBV11-3 with TRBJ2-2, with a possible D match to TRBD2 (6 bases). The CDR3 has 13 amino acids. Deletions cut 1 base from V and 8 bases from J, with 8 bases between. Germline CDR1 SGHNT, CDR2 YENEEA. CDR3 protein: CASSLGEVGELFF. CDR3 nucleotides: TGTGCCAGCAGCTTAGGGGAGGTTGGGGAGCTGTTTTTT.

V usage is TRBV15 and J usage is TRBJ2-1; 8 bases match TRBD2. The CDR3 is 15 amino acids. V lost 1 base to trimming and J lost 2 bases; unmatched junction nucleotides: 1. Germline V gene data show CDR1 as LNHNV and CDR2 as YYDKDF (reference sequence). The CDR3 sequence: CATSRGGRTYNEQFF. The CDR3 coding sequence is TGTGCCACCAGCAGAGGCGGGAGGACCTACAATGAGCAGTTCTTC.

This chain connects TRBV6-5 to TRBJ1-1; tentative D call: TRBD1 (6 bases). V dropped 6 bases and J dropped 4 bases, with 12 bases sitting between them. Germline V gives CDR1 MNHEY, CDR2 SVGAGI. This CDR3 region has 13 residues. CDR3 in amino acids: CASSRGGPTEAFF. The CDR3, as DNA: TGTGCCAGCAGCCGGGGGGGGCCCACTGAAGCTTTCTTT.

This clone was counted once. The chain couples TRBV1 to TRBJ2-4; TRBD1 is the table's D call and was not checked against the DNA. TRBV1 is a documented pseudogene. The CDR3 runs 15 residues. This CDR3 reads CTSNRLLRAKNIQYF. CDR3 coding DNA: TGCACCAGCAACAGGCTCCTAAGGGCCAAAAACATTCAGTACTTC.